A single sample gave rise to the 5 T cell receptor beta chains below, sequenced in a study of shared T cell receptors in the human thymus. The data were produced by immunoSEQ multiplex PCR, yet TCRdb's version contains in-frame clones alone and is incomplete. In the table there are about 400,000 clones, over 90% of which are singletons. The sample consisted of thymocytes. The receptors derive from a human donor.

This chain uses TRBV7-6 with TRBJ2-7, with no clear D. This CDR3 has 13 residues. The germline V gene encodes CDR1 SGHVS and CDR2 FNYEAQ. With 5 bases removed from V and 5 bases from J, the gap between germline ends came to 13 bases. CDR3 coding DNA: TGTGCCAGCAGCCCGGTATCCCAGAACGAGCAGTACTTC. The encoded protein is CASSPVSQNEQYF. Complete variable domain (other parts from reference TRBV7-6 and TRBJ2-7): GAGVSQSPRYKVTKRGQDVALRCDPISGHVSLYWYRQALGQGPEFLTYFNYEAQQDKSGLPNDRFSAERPEGSISTLTIQRTEQRDSAMYRCASSPVSQNEQYFGPGTRLTVT.

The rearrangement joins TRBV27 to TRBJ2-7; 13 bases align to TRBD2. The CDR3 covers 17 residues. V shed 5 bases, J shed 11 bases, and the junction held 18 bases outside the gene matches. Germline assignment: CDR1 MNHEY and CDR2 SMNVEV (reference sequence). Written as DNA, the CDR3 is TGTGCCAGCAGTCATCGACTAGCGGGAGGACCCCTTACGGCGAAGTACTTC. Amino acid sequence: CASSHRLAGGPLTAKYF.

The CDR3 sequence: CASSLRDRTKWSYGYTF. Here the CDR3 DNA reads TGTGCCAGCAGCCTCCGGGACAGGACAAAATGGAGCTATGGCTACACCTTC. This chain uses TRBV7-2 with TRBJ1-2; 8 nucleotides match TRBD1. Per the germline V gene, CDR1 is SGHTA and CDR2 is FQGNSA. The junction had 15 bases not matched to a gene; V was cut back by 5 bases and J by 4 bases. CDR3 length: 17 residues.

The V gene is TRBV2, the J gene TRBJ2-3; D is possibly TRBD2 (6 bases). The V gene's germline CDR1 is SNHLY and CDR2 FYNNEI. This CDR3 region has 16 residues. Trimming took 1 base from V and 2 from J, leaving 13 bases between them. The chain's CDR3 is CASSEVGVAVTDTQYF. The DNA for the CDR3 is TGTGCCAGCAGTGAAGTGGGGGTAGCGGTCACAGATACGCAGTATTTT.

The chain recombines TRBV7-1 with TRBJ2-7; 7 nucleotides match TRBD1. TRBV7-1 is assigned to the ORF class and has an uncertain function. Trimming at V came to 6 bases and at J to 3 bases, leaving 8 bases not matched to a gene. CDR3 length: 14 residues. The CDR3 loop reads CASRRQGELYEQYF. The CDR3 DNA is TGTGCCAGCAGGCGACAGGGTGAGCTCTACGAGCAGTACTTC.